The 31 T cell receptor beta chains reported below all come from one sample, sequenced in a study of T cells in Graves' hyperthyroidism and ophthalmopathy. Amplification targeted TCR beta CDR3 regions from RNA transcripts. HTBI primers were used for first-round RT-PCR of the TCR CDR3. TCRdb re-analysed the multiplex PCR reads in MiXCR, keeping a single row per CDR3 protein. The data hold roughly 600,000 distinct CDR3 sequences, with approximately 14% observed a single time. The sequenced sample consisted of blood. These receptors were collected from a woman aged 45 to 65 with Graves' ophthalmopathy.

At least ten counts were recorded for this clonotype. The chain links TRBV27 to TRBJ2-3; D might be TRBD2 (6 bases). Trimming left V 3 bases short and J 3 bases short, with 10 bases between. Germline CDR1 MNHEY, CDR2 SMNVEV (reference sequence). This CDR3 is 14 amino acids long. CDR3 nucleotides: TGTGCCAGCAGTTTTAGCGGAATAACAGATACGCAGTATTTT. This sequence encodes CASSFSGITDTQYF.

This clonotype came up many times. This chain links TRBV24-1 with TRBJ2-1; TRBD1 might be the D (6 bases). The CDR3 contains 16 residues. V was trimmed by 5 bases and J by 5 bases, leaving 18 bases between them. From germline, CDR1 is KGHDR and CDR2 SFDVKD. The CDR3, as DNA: TGTGCCACCAGTGCCAGGGACAAAGCATTCGACAATGAGCAGTTCTTC. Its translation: CATSARDKAFDNEQFF.

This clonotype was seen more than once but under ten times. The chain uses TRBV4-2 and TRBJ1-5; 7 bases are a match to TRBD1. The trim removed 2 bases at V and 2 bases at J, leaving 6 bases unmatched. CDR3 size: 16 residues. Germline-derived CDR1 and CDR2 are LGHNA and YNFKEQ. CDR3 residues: CASSQTTGNGNQPQHF. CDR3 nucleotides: TGTGCCAGCAGCCAAACGACAGGGAATGGCAATCAGCCCCAGCATTTT.

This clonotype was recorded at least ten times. The CDR3 protein is CASSSIRTSGNRINEQFF. DNA for the CDR3: TGTGCCAGCAGTTCGATACGGACTAGCGGGAATAGGATCAATGAGCAGTTCTTC. V and J are TRBV28 and TRBJ2-1; TRBD2 agrees at 12 bases. V lost 4 bases to trimming and J lost 6 bases; unmatched junction nucleotides: 13. Germline-derived CDR1 and CDR2 are MDHEN and SYDVKM. The CDR3 consists of 18 residues.

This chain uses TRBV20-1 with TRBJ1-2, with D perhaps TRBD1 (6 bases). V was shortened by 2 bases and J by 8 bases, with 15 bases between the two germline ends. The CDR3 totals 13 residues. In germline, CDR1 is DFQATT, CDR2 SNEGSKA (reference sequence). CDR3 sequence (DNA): TGCAGTGCTAGAATAGGGGCAGGGGAGGGCTACACCTTC. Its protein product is CSARIGAGEGYTF.

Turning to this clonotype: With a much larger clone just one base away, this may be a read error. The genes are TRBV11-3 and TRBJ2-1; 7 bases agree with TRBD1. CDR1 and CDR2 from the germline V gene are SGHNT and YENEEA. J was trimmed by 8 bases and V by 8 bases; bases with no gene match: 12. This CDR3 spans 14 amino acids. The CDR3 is CASGHTGDSDEQFF. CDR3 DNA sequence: TGTGCCAGCGGCCACACAGGGGATTCGGATGAGCAGTTCTTC.

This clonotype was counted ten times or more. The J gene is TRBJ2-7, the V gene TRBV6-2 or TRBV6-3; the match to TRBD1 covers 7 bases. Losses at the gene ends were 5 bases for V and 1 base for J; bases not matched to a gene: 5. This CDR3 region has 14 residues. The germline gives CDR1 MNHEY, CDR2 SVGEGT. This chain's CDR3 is CASSIPGQSYEQYF. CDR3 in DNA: TGTGCCAGCAGTATCCCGGGACAGTCCTACGAGCAGTACTTC.

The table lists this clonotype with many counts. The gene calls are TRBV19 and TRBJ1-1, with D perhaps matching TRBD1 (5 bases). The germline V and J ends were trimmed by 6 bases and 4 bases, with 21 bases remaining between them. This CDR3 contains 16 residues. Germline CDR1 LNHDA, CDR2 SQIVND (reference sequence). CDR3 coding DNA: TGTGCCAGTAGGAAAAAGGCAGGGATTCCGGTCACTGAAGCTTTCTTT. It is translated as CASRKKAGIPVTEAFF.

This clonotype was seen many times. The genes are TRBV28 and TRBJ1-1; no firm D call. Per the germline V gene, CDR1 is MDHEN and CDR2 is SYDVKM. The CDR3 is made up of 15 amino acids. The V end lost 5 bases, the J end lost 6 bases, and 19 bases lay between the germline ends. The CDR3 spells CASSARAAPVAEAFF. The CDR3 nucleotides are TGTGCCAGCAGTGCCCGCGCGGCCCCGGTCGCTGAAGCTTTCTTT.

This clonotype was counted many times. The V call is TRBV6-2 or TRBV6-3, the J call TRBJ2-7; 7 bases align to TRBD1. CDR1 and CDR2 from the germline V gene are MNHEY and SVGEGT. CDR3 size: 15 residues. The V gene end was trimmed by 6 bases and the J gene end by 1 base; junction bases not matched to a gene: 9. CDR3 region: CASRPRTGFSYEQYF. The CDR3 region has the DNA TGTGCCAGCAGACCCAGGACAGGTTTTTCCTACGAGCAGTACTTC.

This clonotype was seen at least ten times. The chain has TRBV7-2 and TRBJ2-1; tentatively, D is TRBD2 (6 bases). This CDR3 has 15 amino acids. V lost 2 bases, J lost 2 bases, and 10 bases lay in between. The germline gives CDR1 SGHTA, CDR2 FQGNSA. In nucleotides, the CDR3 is TGTGCCAGCAGCTTACGGGAGCGCACCTACAATGAGCAGTTCTTC. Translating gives CASSLRERTYNEQFF.

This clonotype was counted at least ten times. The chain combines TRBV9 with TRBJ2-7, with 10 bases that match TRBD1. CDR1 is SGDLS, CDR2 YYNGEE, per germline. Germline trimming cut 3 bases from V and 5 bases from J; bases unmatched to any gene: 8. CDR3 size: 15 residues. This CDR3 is CASSATGTGDHEQYF. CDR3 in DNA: TGTGCCAGCAGCGCCACCGGGACAGGGGATCACGAGCAGTACTTC.

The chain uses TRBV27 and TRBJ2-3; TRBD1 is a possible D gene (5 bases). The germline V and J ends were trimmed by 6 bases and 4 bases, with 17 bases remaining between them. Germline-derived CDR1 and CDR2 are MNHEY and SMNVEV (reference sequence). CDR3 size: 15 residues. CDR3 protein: CASSPGQEGADTQYF. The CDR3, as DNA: TGTGCCAGCAGCCCCGGACAAGAAGGGGCAGATACGCAGTATTTT.

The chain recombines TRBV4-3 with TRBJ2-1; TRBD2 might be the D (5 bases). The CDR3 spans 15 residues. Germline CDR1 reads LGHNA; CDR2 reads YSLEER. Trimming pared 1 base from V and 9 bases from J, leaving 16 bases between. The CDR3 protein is CASSQVGGRASEQFF. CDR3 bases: TGCGCCAGCAGCCAAGTTGGTGGGAGAGCGAGTGAGCAGTTCTTC.

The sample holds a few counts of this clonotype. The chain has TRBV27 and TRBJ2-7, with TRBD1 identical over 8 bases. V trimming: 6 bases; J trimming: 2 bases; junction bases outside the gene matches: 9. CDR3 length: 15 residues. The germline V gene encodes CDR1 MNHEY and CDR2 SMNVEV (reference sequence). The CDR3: CASRRGQEHTYEQYF. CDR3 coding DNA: TGTGCCAGCAGAAGGGGACAGGAACATACCTACGAGCAGTACTTC.

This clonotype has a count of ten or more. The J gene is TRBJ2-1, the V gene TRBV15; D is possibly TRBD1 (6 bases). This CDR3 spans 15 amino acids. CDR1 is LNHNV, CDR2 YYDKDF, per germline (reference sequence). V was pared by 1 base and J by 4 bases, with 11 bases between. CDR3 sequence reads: CATSRADRIYNEQFF. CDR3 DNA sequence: TGTGCCACCAGCAGAGCCGACAGGATTTACAATGAGCAGTTCTTC.

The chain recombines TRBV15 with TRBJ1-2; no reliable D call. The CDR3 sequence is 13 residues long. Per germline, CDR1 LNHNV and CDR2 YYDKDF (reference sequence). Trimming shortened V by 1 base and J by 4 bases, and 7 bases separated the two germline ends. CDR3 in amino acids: CATSRGVSYGYTF. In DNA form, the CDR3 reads TGTGCCACCAGCAGAGGTGTCAGCTATGGCTACACCTTC. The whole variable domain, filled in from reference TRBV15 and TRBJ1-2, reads DAMVIQNPRYQVTQFGKPVTLSCSQTLNHNVMYWYQQKSSQAPKLLFHYYDKDFNNEADTPDNFQSRRPNTSFCFLDIRSPGLGDTAMYLCATSRGVSYGYTFGSGTRLTVV.

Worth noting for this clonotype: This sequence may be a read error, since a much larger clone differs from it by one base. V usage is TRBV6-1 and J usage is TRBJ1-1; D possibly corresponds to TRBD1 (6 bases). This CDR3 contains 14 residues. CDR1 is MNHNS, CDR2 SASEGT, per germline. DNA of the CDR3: TGTGCCAGCGGAAAAGACAGGATCTTAACTGAAGCTTCCTTT. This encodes CASGKDRILTEASF.

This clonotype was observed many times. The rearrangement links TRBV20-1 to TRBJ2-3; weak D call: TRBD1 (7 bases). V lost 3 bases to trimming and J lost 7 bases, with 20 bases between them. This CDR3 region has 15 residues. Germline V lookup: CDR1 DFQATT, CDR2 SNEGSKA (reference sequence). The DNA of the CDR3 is TGCAGTGCTAGGGGACAGAAGGGACTTCGAAATACGCAGTATTTT. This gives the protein CSARGQKGLRNTQYF.

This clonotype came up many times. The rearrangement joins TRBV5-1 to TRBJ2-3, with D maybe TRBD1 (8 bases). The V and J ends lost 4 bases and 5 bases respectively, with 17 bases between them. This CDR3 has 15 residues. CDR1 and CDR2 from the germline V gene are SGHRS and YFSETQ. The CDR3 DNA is TGCGCCAGCAGCCTACGACAGGGGAGGGGAGATACGCAGTATTTT. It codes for CASSLRQGRGDTQYF.

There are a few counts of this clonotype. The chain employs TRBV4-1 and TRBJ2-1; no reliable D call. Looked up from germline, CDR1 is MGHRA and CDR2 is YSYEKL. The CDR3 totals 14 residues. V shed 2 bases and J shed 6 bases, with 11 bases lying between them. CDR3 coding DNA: TGCGCCAGCAGCCAACCGACCAGGACCAATGAGCAGTTCTTC. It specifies CASSQPTRTNEQFF.

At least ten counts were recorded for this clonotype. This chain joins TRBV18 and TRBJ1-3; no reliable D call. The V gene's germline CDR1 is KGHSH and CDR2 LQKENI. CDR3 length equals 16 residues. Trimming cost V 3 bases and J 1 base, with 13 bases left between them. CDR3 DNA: TGTGCCAGCTCACCCTTGGCGTCCGGATCTGGAAACACCATATATTTT. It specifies CASSPLASGSGNTIYF. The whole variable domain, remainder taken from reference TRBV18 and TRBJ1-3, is NAGVMQNPRHLVRRRGQEARLRCSPMKGHSHVYWYRQLPEEGLKFMVYLQKENIIDESGMPKERFSAEFPKEGPSILRIQQVVRGDSAAYFCASSPLASGSGNTIYFGEGSWLTVV.

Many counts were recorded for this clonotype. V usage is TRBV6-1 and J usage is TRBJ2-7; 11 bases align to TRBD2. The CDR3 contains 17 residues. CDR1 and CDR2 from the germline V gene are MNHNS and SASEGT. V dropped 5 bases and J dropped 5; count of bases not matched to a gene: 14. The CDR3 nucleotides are TGTGCCAGCAGTCCAACCCTAGCGGGAGGAAATTTCCACGAGCAGTACTTC. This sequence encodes CASSPTLAGGNFHEQYF.

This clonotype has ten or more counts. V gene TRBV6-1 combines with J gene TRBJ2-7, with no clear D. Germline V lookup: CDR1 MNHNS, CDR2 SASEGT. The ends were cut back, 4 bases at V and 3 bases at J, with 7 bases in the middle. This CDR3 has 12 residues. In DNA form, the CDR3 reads TGTGCCAGCAGTGTGGAATACTACGAGCAGTACTTC. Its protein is CASSVEYYEQYF.

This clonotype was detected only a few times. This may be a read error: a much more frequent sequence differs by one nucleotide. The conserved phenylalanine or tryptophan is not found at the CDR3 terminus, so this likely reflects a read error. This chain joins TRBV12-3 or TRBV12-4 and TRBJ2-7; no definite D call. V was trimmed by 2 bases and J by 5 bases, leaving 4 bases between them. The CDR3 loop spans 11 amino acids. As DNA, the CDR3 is TGTGCCAGCAGTTTATTGGACGAGCAGTACCTC. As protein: CASSLLDEQYL.

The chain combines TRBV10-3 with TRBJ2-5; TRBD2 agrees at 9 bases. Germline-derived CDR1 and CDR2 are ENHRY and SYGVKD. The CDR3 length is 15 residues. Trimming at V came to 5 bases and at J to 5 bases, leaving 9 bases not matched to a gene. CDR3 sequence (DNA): TGTGCCATCAGTTCCAGGGCGGGAGGGCCTGAGACCCAGTACTTC. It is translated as CAISSRAGGPETQYF.

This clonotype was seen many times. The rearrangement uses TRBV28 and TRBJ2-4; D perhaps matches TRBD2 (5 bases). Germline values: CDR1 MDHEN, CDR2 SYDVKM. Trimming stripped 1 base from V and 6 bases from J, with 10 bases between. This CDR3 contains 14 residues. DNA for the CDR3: TGTGCCAGCAGTTTATTCGGACTGATAAACATTCAGTACTTC. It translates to CASSLFGLINIQYF.

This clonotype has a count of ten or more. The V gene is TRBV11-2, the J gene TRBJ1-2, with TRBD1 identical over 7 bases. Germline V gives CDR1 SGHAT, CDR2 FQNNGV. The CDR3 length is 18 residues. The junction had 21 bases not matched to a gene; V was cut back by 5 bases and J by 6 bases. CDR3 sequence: CASSPPPGQHFGHHGYTF. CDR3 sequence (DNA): TGTGCCAGCAGCCCCCCCCCGGGACAGCATTTTGGGCATCATGGCTACACCTTC.

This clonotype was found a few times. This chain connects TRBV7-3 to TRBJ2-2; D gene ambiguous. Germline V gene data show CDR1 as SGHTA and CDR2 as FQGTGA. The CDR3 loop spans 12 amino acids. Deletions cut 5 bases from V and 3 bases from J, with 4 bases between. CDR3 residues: CASSHDTGELFF. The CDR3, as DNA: TGTGCCAGCAGCCATGACACCGGGGAGCTGTTTTTT.

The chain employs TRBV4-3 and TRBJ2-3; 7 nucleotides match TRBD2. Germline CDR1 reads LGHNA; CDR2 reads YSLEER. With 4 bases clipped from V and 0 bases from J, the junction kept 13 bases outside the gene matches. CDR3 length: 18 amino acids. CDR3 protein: CASSPRRSSGYSTDTQYF. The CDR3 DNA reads TGCGCCAGCAGCCCCCGTAGGTCTAGCGGTTACAGCACAGATACGCAGTATTTT.

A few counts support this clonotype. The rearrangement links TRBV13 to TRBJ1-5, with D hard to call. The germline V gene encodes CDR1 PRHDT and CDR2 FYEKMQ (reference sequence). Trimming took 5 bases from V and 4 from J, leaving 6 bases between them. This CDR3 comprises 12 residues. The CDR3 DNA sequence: TGTGCCAGCAGCGGTTATAATCAGCCCCAGCATTTT. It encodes CASSGYNQPQHF. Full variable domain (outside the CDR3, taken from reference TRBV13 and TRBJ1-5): AAGVIQSPRHLIKEKRETATLKCYPIPRHDTVYWYQQGPGQDPQFLISFYEKMQSDKGSIPDRFSAQQFSDYHSELNMSSLELGDSALYFCASSGYNQPQHFGDGTRLSIL.